This T cell receptor beta chain was captured in a study of T cells after posttransplantation cyclophosphamide. Regarding this clone: The antigen remains unidentified.

Clones were sequenced by immunoSEQ multiplex PCR, and TCRdb holds only the in-frame ones, with some missing. The sample carries 12,000 or so clones, 90% to 95% recorded once. A marrow graft followed busulfan-fludarabine conditioning, with cyclophosphamide on days +3 and +4. There are 16 residues in the CDR3. The V segment lost 7 bases and the J segment 3 bases; nucleotides outside the gene matches: 12. Looked up from germline, CDR1 is LNHDA and CDR2 is SQIVND (reference sequence). Notes on the study in general: Donor CD8+ memory clones often dominated recipient blood repertoires at later times. Tissue-infiltrating T cells from skin or gut overlapped little with blood T cells. TRB clonality was highly associated with recipient CMV seropositivity and reactivation.

The starting material was PBMCs, obtained after allogeneic stem cell transplant with posttransplant cyclophosphamide. The chain recombines TRBV19 with TRBJ2-1; 7 nucleotides match TRBD2. The receptor's source is a female patient younger than 45 who received an allogeneic stem cell transplant from an unrelated donor, was CMV-positive, and had no GVHD. The graft donor may account for some of the T cells. The CDR3: CASKGGRAEVYNEQFF. The CDR3, as DNA: TGTGCCAGTAAGGGAGGGAGGGCCGAGGTCTACAATGAGCAGTTCTTC.